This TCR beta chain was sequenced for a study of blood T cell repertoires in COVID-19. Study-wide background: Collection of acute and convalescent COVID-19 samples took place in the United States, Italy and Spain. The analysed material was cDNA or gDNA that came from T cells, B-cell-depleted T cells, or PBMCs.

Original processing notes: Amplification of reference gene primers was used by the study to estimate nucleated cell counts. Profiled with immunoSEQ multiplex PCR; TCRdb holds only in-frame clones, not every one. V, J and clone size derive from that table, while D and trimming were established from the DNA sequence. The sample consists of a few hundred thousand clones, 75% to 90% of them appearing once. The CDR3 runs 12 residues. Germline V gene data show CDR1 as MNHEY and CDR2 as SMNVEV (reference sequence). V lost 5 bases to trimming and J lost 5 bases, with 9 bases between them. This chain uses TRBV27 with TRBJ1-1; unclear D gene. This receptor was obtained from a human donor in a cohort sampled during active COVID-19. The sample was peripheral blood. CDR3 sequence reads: CASSAGETEAFF. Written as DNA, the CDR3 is TGTGCCAGCAGTGCCGGGGAGACTGAAGCTTTCTTT.